This T cell receptor (beta chain) comes out of a study of OX40 agonist ivuxolimab in advanced cancers. As for the study in general: The group had a mean age of about 65 years, ranged from about 20 to 90, and was roughly 80% male. Antecedent anti-PD-1, anti-PD-L1 or anti-CTLA-4 therapy was permissible, with roughly 36% having received some.

V lost 1 base and J 2 bases, leaving 8 bases between the germline ends. In germline, CDR1 is MGHDK, CDR2 SYGVNS. The CDR3 covers 14 residues. Method: immunoSEQ multiplex PCR; TCRdb's copy keeps in-frame clones and lacks some. The data contain 85,000 to 120,000 clones, about nine tenths of them seen just once; the ten biggest clones take up about 0.48%. The chain has TRBV25-1 and TRBJ2-5, with no clear D. This sequence originates from an adult with an advanced solid tumor such as melanoma, head and neck, liver or kidney cancer. Sequences were derived from CD4+ or CD8+ T cells sorted from blood, sampled in a trial of the OX40 agonist ivuxolimab. The CDR3 bases are TGTGCCAGCAGTGAATCCGCAGCTCAAGAGACCCAGTACTTC. Translating it yields CASSESAAQETQYF.